The sequence of this T cell receptor beta chain was determined in a study of blood T cell repertoires in COVID-19. Study details: In each case, the material was cDNA or gDNA derived from T cells, B-cell-depleted T cells, or PBMCs.

No more than 2 weeks before study entry, exposed participants had met a case of COVID-19. This table comes from immunoSEQ multiplex PCR, and its TCRdb copy is limited to in-frame clones, with some not included. This table holds about 430,000 clones, more than 70% found once. The CDR3 is 15 amino acids. V was pared by 0 bases and J by 2 bases, with 11 bases between. Looked up from germline, CDR1 is SGHTS and CDR2 is YDEGEE. The specimen was PBMCs or T cells enriched from blood (not recorded which). The TCR sequence derives from a woman in her late teens or twenties who had been exposed to COVID-19. The chain employs TRBV5-8 and TRBJ1-2, with D possibly matching TRBD1 (6 bases). The CDR3 protein is CASSLVTGPNYGYTF. In nucleotides, the CDR3 is TGTGCCAGCAGCTTGGTGACAGGACCCAACTATGGCTACACCTTC.